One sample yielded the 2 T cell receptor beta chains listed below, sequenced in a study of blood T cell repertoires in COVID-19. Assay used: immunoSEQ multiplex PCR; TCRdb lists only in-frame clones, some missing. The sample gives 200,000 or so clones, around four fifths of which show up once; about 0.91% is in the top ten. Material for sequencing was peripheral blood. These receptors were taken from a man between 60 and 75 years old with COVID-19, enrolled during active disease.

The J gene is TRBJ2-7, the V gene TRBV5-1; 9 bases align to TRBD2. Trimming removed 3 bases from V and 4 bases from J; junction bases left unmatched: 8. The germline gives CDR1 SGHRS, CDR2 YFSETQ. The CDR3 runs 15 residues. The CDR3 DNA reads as TGCGCCAGCAGCTCCCTGGCGGGAGGGGGATACGAGCAGTACTTC. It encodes CASSSLAGGGYEQYF.

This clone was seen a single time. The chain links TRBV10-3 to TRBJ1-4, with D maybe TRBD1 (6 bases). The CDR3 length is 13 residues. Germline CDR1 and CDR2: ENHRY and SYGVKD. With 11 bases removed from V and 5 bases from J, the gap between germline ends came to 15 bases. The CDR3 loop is CACRGVGNEKLFF. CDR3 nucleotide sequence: TGTGCCTGCAGGGGAGTTGGGAATGAAAAACTGTTTTTT.